These 20 T cell receptor beta chains originate from one sample sequenced in a study of T cell repertoires in cytomegalovirus infection. TCRdb processed the reads anew with MiXCR; each CDR3 protein has one entry. Here the sample spans under 850,000 distinct CDR3 sequences, approximately 33% being singletons. Their cognate antigens are unknown. The sample here was cultured PBMCs, taken from culture after CMV antigen stimulation. These receptors were obtained from a human donor in good health (CMV status not recorded). Some clones in this sample may be carry-over from other donors' samples.

This chain links TRBV20-1 with TRBJ1-6; D is uncertain. V lost 0 bases to trimming and J lost 7 bases, with 7 bases between them. CDR1 is DFQATT and CDR2 is SNEGSKA in the germline V gene (reference sequence). The CDR3 has 13 amino acids. In nucleotides, the CDR3 is TGCAGTGCTAGAGAGGGTACCAATTCACCCCTCCACTTT. Protein sequence: CSAREGTNSPLHF.

This chain connects TRBV27 to TRBJ2-1; no firm D call. CDR1 and CDR2 from the germline V gene are MNHEY and SMNVEV (reference sequence). This CDR3 is 14 amino acids long. V dropped 3 bases and J dropped 9 bases, with 15 bases sitting between them. CDR3 loop: CASSFNRPPSEQFF. The CDR3 coding sequence is TGTGCCAGCAGTTTTAACCGCCCCCCCAGTGAGCAGTTCTTC.

V is TRBV2 and J is TRBJ2-2; tentatively, D is TRBD1 or TRBD2 (6 bases each). CDR3 length: 16 residues. Germline V gene data show CDR1 as SNHLY and CDR2 as FYNNEI. V lost 7 bases, J lost 4 bases, and 19 bases lay in between. CDR3 DNA sequence: TGTGCCAGCACCCAAAGTGGGGGGCGAAGCACCGGGGAGCTGTTTTTT. The encoded protein is CASTQSGGRSTGELFF.

This clonotype was picked up a small number of times. The chain is built from TRBV20-1 and TRBJ2-7, with 11 bases matching TRBD2. This CDR3 is built from 18 residues. J gave up 0 bases and V 5 bases, and 15 bases lay outside the gene matches. Germline V gene sequence: CDR1 DFQATT, CDR2 SNEGSKA (reference sequence). Here the CDR3 DNA reads TGCAGTGCTTTCGGCCAGGGACTAGCGGCGAGACCCTCCTACGAGCAGTACTTC. Amino acids: CSAFGQGLAARPSYEQYF.

This chain connects TRBV7-9 to TRBJ2-5; D remains unclear. V dropped 4 bases and J dropped 5 bases, with 17 bases sitting between them. CDR1 is SEHNR, CDR2 FQNEAQ, per germline (reference sequence). The CDR3 totals 15 residues. CDR3 loop: CASSSAGPSWETQYF. CDR3 in DNA: TGTGCCAGCAGCTCAGCCGGCCCCTCATGGGAGACCCAGTACTTC.

The V and J genes are TRBV10-3 and TRBJ2-7; 11 bases are shared with TRBD2. The ends lost 0 bases at V and 4 bases at J; junction bases unmatched: 8. The germline CDR1 and CDR2 sequences are ENHRY and SYGVKD. The CDR3 has 17 amino acids. The CDR3 DNA reads TGTGCCATCAGTGAGTCCCTCTTAGCGGGAGGGGGATACGAGCAGTACTTC. This gives the protein CAISESLLAGGGYEQYF.

V usage is TRBV27 and J usage is TRBJ2-7; tentatively, D is TRBD1 or TRBD2 (5 bases each). CDR3 length equals 15 residues. The germline gives CDR1 MNHEY, CDR2 SMNVEV (reference sequence). The V end lost 4 bases, the J end lost 4 bases, and 17 bases lay between the germline ends. The CDR3 here is CASSSPFQGRYEQYF. For the CDR3, the DNA is TGTGCCAGCAGTTCCCCGTTTCAGGGACGGTACGAGCAGTACTTC.

The chain recombines TRBV12-3 or TRBV12-4 with TRBJ2-6, with 7 bases matching TRBD2. The CDR3 is 18 amino acids. The junction had 12 bases not matched to a gene; V was cut back by 6 bases and J by 1 base. The CDR3 region is CASSAEPAGESGANVLTF. For the CDR3, the DNA is TGTGCCAGCAGCGCAGAACCCGCGGGAGAGTCTGGGGCCAACGTCCTGACTTTC.

This clonotype was observed a few times. V is TRBV29-1 and J is TRBJ2-7; 7 nucleotides match TRBD1. The junction had 7 bases not matched to a gene; V was cut back by 2 bases and J by 0 bases. The CDR3 sequence is 15 residues long. The germline gives CDR1 SQVTM, CDR2 ANQGSEA. CDR3 nucleotides: TGCAGCGTTGAAAAAGGGGACAGCTACTCCTACGAGCAGTACTTC. Its protein product is CSVEKGDSYSYEQYF.

V usage is TRBV20-1 and J usage is TRBJ1-2; 7 nucleotides line up with TRBD1. J gave up 7 bases and V 2 bases, and 4 bases lay outside the gene matches. This CDR3 region has 12 residues. Germline assignment: CDR1 DFQATT and CDR2 SNEGSKA (reference sequence). This CDR3 reads CSARRQGGGYTF. The DNA for the CDR3 is TGCAGTGCTAGACGACAGGGTGGTGGCTACACCTTC.

This clonotype occurred a few times. J is TRBJ2-1 and V is TRBV7-2; D remains ambiguous. The CDR3 has 16 residues. Germline V CDR1 and CDR2: SGHTA, FQGNSA. Deletions cut 7 bases from V and 0 bases from J, with 16 bases between. CDR3 in DNA: TGTGCCAGCATCCTACAGACGGACGCCTCCTACAATGAGCAGTTCTTC. Protein product: CASILQTDASYNEQFF. The whole variable domain, remainder taken from reference TRBV7-2 and TRBJ2-1, is GAGVSQSPSNKVTEKGKDVELRCDPISGHTALYWYRQSLGQGLEFLIYFQGNSAPDKSGLPSDRFSAERTGGSVSTLTIQRTQQEDSAVYLCASILQTDASYNEQFFGPGTRLTVL.

In the case of this clonotype: One end of the junction varies from germline; a read error may be responsible. The gene calls are TRBV20-1 and TRBJ2-1; 9 nucleotides line up with TRBD2. Germline-derived CDR1 and CDR2 are DFQATT and SNEGSKA (reference sequence). The length of the CDR3 is 13 residues. CDR3 protein: CSARASGRTEQFF. Here the CDR3 DNA reads TGCAGTGCCAGAGCGAGCGGGAGGACTGAGCAGTTCTTC.

The table lists this clonotype with a few counts. This sequence joins TRBV7-9 and TRBJ2-7; a possible D gene is TRBD2 (5 bases). The V end was cut by 1 base, the J end by 7 bases, with 11 bases between. The germline gives CDR1 SEHNR, CDR2 FQNEAQ (reference sequence). The CDR3 runs 13 residues. CDR3 protein: CASSLEIRGEQYF. CDR3 DNA: TGTGCCAGCAGCTTAGAAATTCGGGGAGAGCAGTACTTC.

This chain links TRBV7-2 with TRBJ2-2, with D uncertain. The germline V gene has CDR1 SGHTA and CDR2 FQGNSA. With 0 bases removed from V and 8 bases from J, the gap between germline ends came to 25 bases. The CDR3 totals 19 residues. The CDR3 here is CASSLAPSAQPGKSGELFF. In DNA, the CDR3 is TGTGCCAGCAGCTTAGCGCCCTCGGCCCAGCCCGGAAAGAGTGGGGAGCTGTTTTTT.

This clonotype was recorded a few times. The chain has TRBV12-3 or TRBV12-4 and TRBJ1-1; D perhaps matches TRBD1 (5 bases). The CDR3 totals 13 residues. V was shortened by 4 bases and J by 6 bases, with 12 bases between the two germline ends. In nucleotides, the CDR3 is TGTGCCAGCAGTTATCTTCTGGGGGCTGAAGCTTTCTTT. Encoded protein: CASSYLLGAEAFF.

Only a few counts were recorded for this clonotype. The V call is TRBV7-9, the J call TRBJ1-2, with 7 bases identical to TRBD1. V lost 5 bases, J lost 8 bases, and 5 bases stayed unmatched. CDR1 and CDR2 (germline): SEHNR, FQNEAQ (reference sequence). The CDR3 runs 12 residues. CDR3 DNA: TGTGCCAGCAGCACAGGGGCAACCGGCTACACCTTC. The encoded protein is CASSTGATGYTF.

This clonotype was observed a few times. CDR3 bases: TGCGCCAGCAGCCAAGACGGGCACCCCCGGGGAGAAAAACTGTTTTTT. Translation gives CASSQDGHPRGEKLFF. The rearrangement uses TRBV4-1 and TRBJ1-4; D gene ambiguous. Germline V gene data show CDR1 as MGHRA and CDR2 as YSYEKL. V lost 0 bases and J 8 bases, leaving 16 bases between the germline ends. The CDR3 covers 16 residues.

This clonotype appeared once. Since a much larger clone is just one base distant, this may be a read error. The chain uses TRBV7-2 and TRBJ1-1; weak D call: TRBD1 (5 bases). CDR1 is SGHTA and CDR2 is FQGNSA in the germline V gene. The CDR3 consists of 14 residues. The CDR3 sequence: CASSPPGLLTVAFF. The CDR3 coding sequence is TGTGCCAGCAGCCCGCCGGGACTGCTCACTGTAGCTTTCTTT.

The chain uses TRBV20-1 and TRBJ2-1, with D possibly being TRBD2 (5 bases). The V end was cut by 6 bases, the J end by 8 bases, with 20 bases between. The CDR3 spans 14 residues. Germline V lookup: CDR1 DFQATT, CDR2 SNEGSKA (reference sequence). This CDR3 reads CSAVPGSRLHEQFF. The DNA for the CDR3 is TGCAGTGCGGTCCCGGGATCCCGTCTGCATGAGCAGTTCTTC.

The J gene is TRBJ2-3, the V gene TRBV11-3; D is ambiguous. CDR1 is SGHNT and CDR2 is YENEEA in the germline V gene. CDR3 length equals 15 residues. Trimming took 5 bases from V and 0 from J, leaving 12 bases between them. CDR3: CASSPLVGSTDTQYF. For the CDR3, the DNA is TGTGCCAGCAGCCCCCTGGTCGGGAGCACAGATACGCAGTATTTT.